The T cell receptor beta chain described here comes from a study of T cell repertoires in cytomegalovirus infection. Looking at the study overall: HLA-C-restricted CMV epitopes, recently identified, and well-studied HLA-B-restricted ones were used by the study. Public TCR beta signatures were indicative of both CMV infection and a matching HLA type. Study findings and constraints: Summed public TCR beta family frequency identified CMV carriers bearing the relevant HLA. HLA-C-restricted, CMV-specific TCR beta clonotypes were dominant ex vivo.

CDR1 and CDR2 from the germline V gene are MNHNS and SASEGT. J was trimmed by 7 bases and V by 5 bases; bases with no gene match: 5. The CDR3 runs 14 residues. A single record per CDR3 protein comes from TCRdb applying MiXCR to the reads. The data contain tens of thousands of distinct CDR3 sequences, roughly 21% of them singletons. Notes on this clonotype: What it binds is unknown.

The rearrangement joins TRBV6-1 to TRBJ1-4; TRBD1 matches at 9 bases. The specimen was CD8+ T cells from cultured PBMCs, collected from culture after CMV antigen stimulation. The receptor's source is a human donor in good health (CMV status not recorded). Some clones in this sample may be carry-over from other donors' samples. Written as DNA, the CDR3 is TGTGCCAGCAGTAGGGGACAGGGCGGTGAAAAACTGTTTTTT. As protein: CASSRGQGGEKLFF.